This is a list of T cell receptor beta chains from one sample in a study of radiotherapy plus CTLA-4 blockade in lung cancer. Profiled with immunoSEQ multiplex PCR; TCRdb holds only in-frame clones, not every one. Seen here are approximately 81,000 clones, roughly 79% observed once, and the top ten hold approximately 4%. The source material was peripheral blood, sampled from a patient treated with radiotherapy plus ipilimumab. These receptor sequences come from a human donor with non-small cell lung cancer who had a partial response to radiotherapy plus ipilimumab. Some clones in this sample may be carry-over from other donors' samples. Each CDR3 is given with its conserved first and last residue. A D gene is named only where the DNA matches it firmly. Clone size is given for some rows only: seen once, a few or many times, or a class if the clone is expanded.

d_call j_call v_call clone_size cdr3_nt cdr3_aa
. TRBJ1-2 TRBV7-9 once TGTGCCAGCAGCTTAGGGCAGAACTATGGCTACACCTTC CASSLGQNYGYTF
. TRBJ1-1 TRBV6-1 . TGTGCCAGCAGTGATACAGGGTTCGGCACTGAAGCTTTCTTT CASSDTGFGTEAFF
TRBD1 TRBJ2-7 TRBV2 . TGTGCCAGCAGTGAAGACAGGGGAACTAACGAGCAGTACTTC CASSEDRGTNEQYF
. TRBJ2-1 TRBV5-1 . TGCGCCAGCAGCTACTACCGGGACAATGAGCAGTTCTTC CASSYYRDNEQFF
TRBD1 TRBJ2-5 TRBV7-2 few TGTGCCAGCAGCTCATCCCAGGGGGTTGTAGGAGAGACCCAGTACTTC CASSSSQGVVGETQYF
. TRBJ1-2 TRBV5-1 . TGCGCCAGCAGTACTGACTCAACTCAGTCGCACTATGGCTACACCTTC CASSTDSTQSHYGYTF
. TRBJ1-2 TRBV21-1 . TGTGCCAGCAGCAAAGCCGAATGGACAGGTCCCTTCTATGGCTACACCTTC CASSKAEWTGPFYGYTF
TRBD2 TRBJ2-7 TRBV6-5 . TGTGCCAGCAGTTACTCGGGACTAGCGGGAGCCTACGAGCAGTACTTC CASSYSGLAGAYEQYF
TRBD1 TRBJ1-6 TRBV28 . TGTGCCAGCAGTTTAAGGGACAGGGTTCACCTCCATCATTCACCCCTCCACTTT CASSLRDRVHLHHSPLHF
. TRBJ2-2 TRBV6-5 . TGTGCCAGCAGTTACTGGAGGAACACCGGGGAGCTGTTTTTT CASSYWRNTGELFF
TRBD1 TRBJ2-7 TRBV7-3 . TGTGCCAGCAGCTCCTCAGGGGGCTACGAGCAGTACTTC CASSSSGGYEQYF
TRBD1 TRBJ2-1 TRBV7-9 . TGTGCCACCCCGGGACAGGGTTCTTGGGAGCAGTTCTTC CATPGQGSWEQFF
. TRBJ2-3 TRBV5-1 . TGCGCCAGCAGCTTTAATACAGAGTCAAGATACACAGATACGCAGTATTTT CASSFNTESRYTDTQYF
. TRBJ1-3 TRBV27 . TGTGCCAGCAGTTTAACAGGACGGGGGGGTGGGGGAAACACCATATATTTT CASSLTGRGGGGNTIYF
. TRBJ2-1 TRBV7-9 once TGTGCCAGCAGTTTTGCAGCGGCCTTTTACAATGAGCAGTTCTTC CASSFAAAFYNEQFF
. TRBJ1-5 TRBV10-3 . TGTGCCATCAGTGAGTCCCTCCAACCTACCCAGCCCCAGCATTTT CAISESLQPTQPQHF
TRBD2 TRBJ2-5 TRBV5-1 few TGCGCCAGCAGCTTGGGCACTAGCGGGAGATTAGAGACCCAGTACTTC CASSLGTSGRLETQYF
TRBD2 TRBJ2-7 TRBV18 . TGTGCCAGCTCACCACCGACCAGCGGGGGACCTGGGCAGTACTTC CASSPPTSGGPGQYF
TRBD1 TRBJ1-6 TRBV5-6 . TGTGCCAGCAGCCGCCGGGACAGTAATAATTCACCCCTCCACTTT CASSRRDSNNSPLHF
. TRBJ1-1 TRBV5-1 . TGCGCCAGCAGCTTAGGAGCGAGTACTGAAGCTTTCTTT CASSLGASTEAFF
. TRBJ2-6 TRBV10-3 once TGTGCCATCTCCCGACTGGTCGAGTCTGGGGCCAACGTCCTGACTTTC CAISRLVESGANVLTF
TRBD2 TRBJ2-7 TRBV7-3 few TGTGCCAGCAGCCCTAGCCGGCTCGCTAGCGGGACGTCCGAGCAGTACTTC CASSPSRLASGTSEQYF
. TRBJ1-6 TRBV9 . TGTGCCAGCAGCGGGGGGGGTAATTCACCCCTCCACTTT CASSGGGNSPLHF
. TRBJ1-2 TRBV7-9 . TGTGCCAGCAGCTTAGAGGGAGGTTTTGGCTACACCTTC CASSLEGGFGYTF
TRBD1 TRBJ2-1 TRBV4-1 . TGCGCCAGCAGCCATACAGGGGGGAAATACAATGAGCAGTTCTTC CASSHTGGKYNEQFF
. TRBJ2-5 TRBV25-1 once TGTGCCAGCAGTGTCCAAAGGGGTACGGAGACCCAGTACTTC CASSVQRGTETQYF
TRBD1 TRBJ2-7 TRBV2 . TGTGCCAGCAGTGAAAGTTTCCAGGGGGCAAACGAGCAGTACTTC CASSESFQGANEQYF
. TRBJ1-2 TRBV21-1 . . CASSKAASLFYVCTF
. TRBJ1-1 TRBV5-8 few TGTGCCAGCAGCTCCCAGGGACGGGGGTTCATGAACACTGAAGCTTTCTTT CASSSQGRGFMNTEAFF
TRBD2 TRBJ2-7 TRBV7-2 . TGTGCCAGCAGCTTAAGGGGTCGGGGACTAGCGGGAGTTCGGCAGTACTTC CASSLRGRGLAGVRQYF
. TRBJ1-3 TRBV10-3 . TGTGCCATCGACATAGGGAGATCTGGAAACACCATATATTTT CAIDIGRSGNTIYF
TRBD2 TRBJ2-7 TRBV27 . TGTGCCAGCGGTAAAAGAGCGGGAGGGTCCTACGAGCAGTACTTC CASGKRAGGSYEQYF
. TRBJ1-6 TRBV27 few TGTGCCAGCCGCTCTCTGGAGCTAGGTAGACCCCTCCACTTT CASRSLELGRPLHF
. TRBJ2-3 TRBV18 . TGTGCCAGCTCCCTCAGAGGGCGGGAAGATACGCAGTATTTT CASSLRGREDTQYF
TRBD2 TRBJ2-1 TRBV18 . TGTGCCAGCTCACCTGCTAGCGGACTAAATGAGCAGTTCTTC CASSPASGLNEQFF
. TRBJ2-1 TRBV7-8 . TGTGCCAGCAGCTTAGTTCGAGGCTCCTACAATGAGCAGTTCTTC CASSLVRGSYNEQFF
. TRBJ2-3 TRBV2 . TGTGCCAGCAGTGACAGGGTTAAGGTTTCAGATACGCAGTATTTT CASSDRVKVSDTQYF
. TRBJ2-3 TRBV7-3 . TGTGCCAGCAGCTTACTGGGGGCGGGAGATACGCAGTATTTT CASSLLGAGDTQYF
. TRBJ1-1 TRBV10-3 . TGTGCCATCAGTGAAACAGCCCCCACTGAAGCTTTCTTT CAISETAPTEAFF
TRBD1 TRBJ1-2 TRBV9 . TGTGCCAGCAGCGCAGGACAGGGGGCGCCGGGCTACACCTTC CASSAGQGAPGYTF
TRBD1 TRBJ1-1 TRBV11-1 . TGTGCCAGCAGCCCGACAGGGGGTAGCGTGAACACTGAAGCTTTCTTT CASSPTGGSVNTEAFF
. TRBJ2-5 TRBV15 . TGTGCCACCAGCAGTGGGGGCCGGTTAGGGAAACAAGAGACCCAGTACTTC CATSSGGRLGKQETQYF
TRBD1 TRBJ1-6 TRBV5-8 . TGTGCCAGCAGCGAATACAGGGGGAATTCACCCCTCCACTTT CASSEYRGNSPLHF
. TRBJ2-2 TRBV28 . TGTGCCAGCAGCCCTTTGGAGCCCCCTCGGGCGAACACCGGGGAGCTGTTTTTT CASSPLEPPRANTGELFF
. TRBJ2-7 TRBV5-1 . TGCGCCAGCAGCTTGGGCAGTCGGGACAACTCCTACGAGCAGTACTTC CASSLGSRDNSYEQYF
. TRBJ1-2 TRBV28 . TGTGCCAGCAGGAGGGGGGGTCCCTTGGCGGGCGGCTACACCTTC CASRRGGPLAGGYTF
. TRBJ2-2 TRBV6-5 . TGTGCCAGCAGTTCAAACAGGCTGACCGGGGAGCTGTTTTTT CASSSNRLTGELFF
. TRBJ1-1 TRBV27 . TGTGCCAGCAAGCGGGGGTGGGACACTGAAGCTTTCTTT CASKRGWDTEAFF
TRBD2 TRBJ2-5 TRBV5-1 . TGCGCCAGCAGCTTTGGACTAGCGGGAGCCTCACGGCCAGAGACCCAGTACTTC CASSFGLAGASRPETQYF
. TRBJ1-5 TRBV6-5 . TGTGCCAGCAGAAGGGGGAGTAGGAATCAGCCCCAGCATTTT CASRRGSRNQPQHF
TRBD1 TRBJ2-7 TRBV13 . TGTGCCAGCAGCTTAGGCGCATCGGGACAGGGATACTACGAGCAGTACTTC CASSLGASGQGYYEQYF
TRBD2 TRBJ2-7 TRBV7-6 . TGTGCCAGCAGCTTAAGGGGACCAGGTAGCGGGAGGAGATACGAGCAGTACTTC CASSLRGPGSGRRYEQYF